These 24 T cell receptor beta chains were sequenced from one sample in a study of cytomegalovirus exposure and HLA in healthy donors. This PCR relied on a set of 60 Vbeta primers and 13 Jbeta primers. Using immunoSEQ multiplex PCR, the repertoire was profiled, and TCRdb retains in-frame clones only, with some absent. This table has over 75,000 clones, 65% to 85% appearing once. The source material was PBMCs. The receptors here all came from a woman between 45 and 65 years old in good health and CMV-seronegative.

The V and J genes are TRBV7-9 and TRBJ1-1; no clear D gene. Looked up from germline, CDR1 is SEHNR and CDR2 is FQNEAQ (reference sequence). Trimming removed 1 base from V and 1 base from J, with 7 bases in between. CDR3 length: 14 residues. This CDR3 is CASSLGTKNTEAFF. The CDR3 bases are TGTGCCAGCAGCTTAGGTACTAAGAACACTGAAGCTTTCTTT.

The rearrangement links TRBV15 to TRBJ1-2; 11 bases fit TRBD1. Per the germline V gene, CDR1 is LNHNV and CDR2 is YYDKDF (reference sequence). This CDR3 contains 15 residues. Trimming at V came to 5 bases and at J to 4 bases, leaving 6 bases not matched to a gene. The CDR3 bases are TGTGCCACCAGCCGGGACAGGGGGTTAGGCTATGGCTACACCTTC. Protein sequence: CATSRDRGLGYGYTF.

This chain connects TRBV11-3 to TRBJ2-1; a weak D match, TRBD2 (6 bases). Germline-derived CDR1 and CDR2 are SGHNT and YENEEA. The V and J ends lost 1 base and 5 bases respectively, with 15 bases between them. The CDR3 has 16 amino acids. The DNA for the CDR3 is TGTGCCAGCAGCTTAGGGCGGGGTGGGTCGGACAATGAGCAGTTCTTC. It encodes CASSLGRGGSDNEQFF.

V usage is TRBV5-8 and J usage is TRBJ2-4, with D possibly TRBD2 on 6 matching bases. CDR3 length: 14 residues. The V and J ends lost 3 bases and 9 bases respectively, with 16 bases between them. Germline lookup yields CDR1 SGHTS and CDR2 YDEGEE. In DNA, the CDR3 is TGTGCCAGCAGCTGGGGGACTTCCCAGGGCATTCAGTACTTC. This encodes CASSWGTSQGIQYF.

V gene TRBV11-3 combines with J gene TRBJ2-3; possible D gene TRBD2, 6 bases. This CDR3 is 14 amino acids long. The ends were cut back, 5 bases at V and 0 bases at J, with 9 bases in the middle. Germline-derived CDR1 and CDR2 are SGHNT and YENEEA. DNA of the CDR3: TGTGCCAGCAGCCCAGGGACTAGCACAGATACGCAGTATTTT. It encodes CASSPGTSTDTQYF.

The CDR3 bases are TGTGCCAGCAGCTTGGATCACCTAGCGAACACCGGGGAGCTGTTTTTT. Protein: CASSLDHLANTGELFF. The chain is built from TRBV5-4 and TRBJ2-2; D call uncertain. Germline-derived CDR1 and CDR2 are SGHNT and YYREEE (reference sequence). The CDR3 contains 16 residues. Trimming took off 0 bases at V and 0 bases at J, with 9 bases between the two ends.

The chain links TRBV4-2 to TRBJ2-3; maybe TRBD1 (7 bases). The CDR3 is made up of 16 amino acids. The V gene lost 0 bases and the J gene lost 6 bases, with 16 bases spanning the gap. Germline lookup yields CDR1 LGHNA and CDR2 YNFKEQ. CDR3: CASSQDEEGAGDTQYF. CDR3 nucleotide sequence: TGTGCCAGCAGCCAAGATGAGGAGGGGGCAGGGGATACGCAGTATTTT.

The J gene is TRBJ2-1, the V gene TRBV7-9, with TRBD2 as a possible D gene (7 bases). This CDR3 contains 15 residues. Per germline, CDR1 SEHNR and CDR2 FQNEAQ (reference sequence). V gave up 1 base and J gave up 4 bases, with 11 bases separating them. The CDR3 spells CASSLGGGLYNEQFF. CDR3 nucleotides: TGTGCCAGCAGCTTAGGGGGGGGCTTATACAATGAGCAGTTCTTC.

This chain uses TRBV4-3 with TRBJ2-5; TRBD1 aligns across 7 bases. Germline CDR1 reads LGHNA; CDR2 reads YSLEER. The CDR3 is made up of 16 amino acids. Germline trimming cut 0 bases from V and 5 bases from J; bases unmatched to any gene: 9. The CDR3: CASSQERDSYRETQYF. CDR3 in DNA: TGCGCCAGCAGCCAAGAGAGGGACAGCTATCGGGAGACCCAGTACTTC.

The genes are TRBV28 and TRBJ2-1; TRBD2 matches 8 bases. J lost 1 base, V lost 2 bases, and 10 bases had no gene match. The CDR3 is 18 amino acids. Germline CDR1 is MDHEN and CDR2 is SYDVKM. The DNA for the CDR3 is TGTGCCAGCAGTTTAATAGGGAAGTCGGGGGGGTCCTACAATGAGCAGTTCTTC. Protein: CASSLIGKSGGSYNEQFF.

The V call is TRBV6-1, the J call TRBJ2-7; D not resolved. The CDR3 has 13 residues. Trimming stripped 3 bases from V and 2 bases from J, with 8 bases between. Germline V gene sequence: CDR1 MNHNS, CDR2 SASEGT. The CDR3 sequence: CASSDPVAYEQYF. The CDR3 nucleotides read TGTGCCAGCAGTGATCCGGTAGCCTACGAGCAGTACTTC.

This sequence joins TRBV5-4 and TRBJ2-1, with TRBD2 matching 8 bases. Trimming took 5 bases from V and 9 from J; bases not matched to a gene: 7. CDR1 and CDR2 (germline): SGHNT, YYREEE (reference sequence). The CDR3 has 13 residues. In DNA form, the CDR3 reads TGTGCCAGCAGGACTAGCGAGAAGAGTGAGCAGTTCTTC. Translated: CASRTSEKSEQFF. The whole variable domain, remainder taken from reference TRBV5-4 and TRBJ2-1, is ETGVTQSPTHLIKTRGQQVTLRCSSQSGHNTVSWYQQALGQGPQFIFQYYREEENGRGNFPPRFSGLQFPNYSSELNVNALELDDSALYLCASRTSEKSEQFFGPGTRLTVL.

The CDR3 is CASSYTDRKEQYF. The CDR3 DNA reads as TGTGCCAGCAGTTACACGGACAGGAAGGAGCAGTACTTC. The chain combines TRBV27 with TRBJ2-7, with 7 bases that match TRBD1. There are 13 residues in the CDR3. Germline values: CDR1 MNHEY, CDR2 SMNVEV (reference sequence). The V and J ends lost 4 bases and 7 bases, in that order; junction bases with no gene match: 7.

This clone was seen only once. The chain joins TRBV15 to TRBJ2-1; D remains ambiguous. V was clipped by 5 bases and J by 5 bases, with 4 bases between them. Germline CDR1 and CDR2: LNHNV and YYDKDF (reference sequence). The CDR3 totals 11 residues. CDR3 coding DNA: TGTGCCACCAGCGAGCACAATGAGCAGTTCTTC. Protein sequence: CATSEHNEQFF.

This chain links TRBV7-2 with TRBJ2-5; TRBD2 matches 12 bases. Losses at the gene ends were 3 bases for V and 5 bases for J; bases not matched to a gene: 7. The CDR3 is 16 residues long. Germline CDR1 and CDR2: SGHTA and FQGNSA. CDR3 DNA sequence: TGTGCCAGCAGCTTCTCTAGCGGGGGGGCCGGGGAGACCCAGTACTTC. This encodes CASSFSSGGAGETQYF.

The V gene is TRBV27, the J gene TRBJ1-1, with D possibly TRBD1 on 6 matching bases. This CDR3 has 16 amino acids. Germline CDR1 reads MNHEY; CDR2 reads SMNVEV (reference sequence). V dropped 5 bases and J dropped 0 bases, with 16 bases sitting between them. The CDR3 sequence: CASSPGTIPMNTEAFF. CDR3 coding DNA: TGTGCCAGCAGTCCCGGGACAATACCCATGAACACTGAAGCTTTCTTT.

This sequence joins TRBV5-6 and TRBJ2-3; possible D gene TRBD2, 6 bases. V was clipped by 4 bases and J by 1 base, with 16 bases between them. Germline assignment: CDR1 SGHDT and CDR2 YYEEEE. This CDR3 is 16 amino acids long. The CDR3 bases are TGTGCCAGCAGCCCCGATACCGGAGGGGGCACAGATACGCAGTATTTT. Encoded protein: CASSPDTGGGTDTQYF.

The chain is built from TRBV27 and TRBJ2-1; D unresolved. The CDR3 is made up of 16 amino acids. Trimming removed 2 bases at V and 0 bases at J, with 11 bases between. Germline loops: CDR1 MNHEY, CDR2 SMNVEV (reference sequence). The CDR3 DNA sequence: TGTGCCAGCAGTTTAGAAGCTAGACCCTCCTACAATGAGCAGTTCTTC. This gives the protein CASSLEARPSYNEQFF.

The chain has TRBV28 and TRBJ1-5, with 8 positions matching TRBD1. After removal of 5 bases from V and 4 bases from J, the junction contained 4 bases not matched to a gene. Germline V gene sequence: CDR1 MDHEN, CDR2 SYDVKM. The CDR3 consists of 14 residues. The DNA for the CDR3 is TGTGCCAGCAGTACAAGACAGGGGAATCAGCCCCAGCATTTT. Translation gives CASSTRQGNQPQHF.

This clone showed up just once. The chain combines TRBV19 with TRBJ2-5; TRBD1 might be the D (5 bases). The germline gives CDR1 LNHDA, CDR2 SQIVND (reference sequence). Deletions cut 3 bases from V and 5 bases from J, with 22 bases between. The CDR3 consists of 17 residues. CDR3 loop: CASSISSKGRKGETQYF. CDR3 coding DNA: TGTGCCAGTAGTATTTCATCTAAGGGCAGAAAGGGGGAGACCCAGTACTTC.

The CDR3 here is CAWSVRDRSTNYGYTF. The CDR3 DNA reads TGTGCCTGGAGTGTACGGGACAGGTCGACTAACTATGGCTACACCTTC. The rearrangement uses TRBV30 and TRBJ1-2, with 8 bases aligning to TRBD1. The V gene's germline CDR1 is GTSNPN and CDR2 SVGIG (reference sequence). The CDR3 contains 16 residues. V shed 0 bases and J 0 bases; nucleotides not matched to a gene: 6. Based on the CDR3 plus reference TRBV30 and TRBJ1-2, the full variable domain is SQTIHQWPATLVQPVGSPLSLECTVEGTSNPNLYWYRQAAGRGLQLLFYSVGIGQISSEVPQNLSASRPQDRQFILSSKKLLLSDSGFYLCAWSVRDRSTNYGYTFGSGTRLTVV.

Turning to this clone: Other DNA sequences from this sample encode an identical CDR3 as well. The chain joins TRBV7-9 to TRBJ1-1; D unresolved. The CDR3 sequence is 14 residues long. CDR1 and CDR2 (germline): SEHNR, FQNEAQ (reference sequence). V dropped 2 bases and J dropped 1 base, with 8 bases sitting between them. The CDR3 sequence: CASSLQAGNTEAFF. DNA for the CDR3: TGTGCCAGCAGCTTACAAGCTGGGAACACTGAAGCTTTCTTT. Complete variable domain (other parts from reference TRBV7-9 and TRBJ1-1): DTGVSQNPRHKITKRGQNVTFRCDPISEHNRLYWYRQTLGQGPEFLTYFQNEAQLEKSRLLSDRFSAERPKGSFSTLEIQRTEQGDSAMYLCASSLQAGNTEAFFGQGTRLTVV.

This clone was seen only a few times. The chain couples TRBV5-1 to TRBJ2-7, with TRBD2 identical over 10 bases. J lost 3 bases, V lost 4 bases, and 4 bases had no gene match. Germline V gives CDR1 SGHRS, CDR2 YFSETQ. The CDR3 length is 14 residues. CDR3 region: CASSPGLADYEQYF. The DNA of the CDR3 is TGCGCCAGCAGCCCCGGACTAGCGGACTACGAGCAGTACTTC.

The V call is TRBV2, the J call TRBJ2-5; maybe TRBD1 (6 bases). Germline CDR1 is SNHLY and CDR2 is FYNNEI. Trimming removed 3 bases from V and 5 bases from J, with 16 bases in between. The CDR3 runs to 15 residues. The CDR3 protein is CASSEVRGVAETQYF. CDR3 DNA sequence: TGTGCCAGCAGTGAGGTCAGGGGAGTCGCGGAGACCCAGTACTTC.